The 10 T cell receptor beta chains below were found in one sample sequenced in a study of shared clonotypes between healthy human individuals. TCRdb keeps only in-frame clones here, not all; method: immunoSEQ multiplex PCR. The sample carries about 960,000 clones, approximately 80% recorded once. Material for sequencing was memory CD4+ T cells sorted from blood. Subset in this sample: CD45RA-negative fraction. The receptor source for this set is a man younger than 35 in good health.

This clone has a handful of counts. This chain connects TRBV5-4 to TRBJ2-5, with TRBD2 matching over 7 bases. CDR3 length: 16 residues. CDR1 and CDR2 from the germline V gene are SGHNT and YYREEE (reference sequence). J lost 5 bases, V lost 0 bases, and 10 bases had no gene match. CDR3 nucleotides: TGTGCCAGCAGCTTGGCCGGGGGAGGGTTTGGGGAGACCCAGTACTTC. Its protein product is CASSLAGGGFGETQYF. Complete variable domain (other parts from reference TRBV5-4 and TRBJ2-5): ETGVTQSPTHLIKTRGQQVTLRCSSQSGHNTVSWYQQALGQGPQFIFQYYREEENGRGNFPPRFSGLQFPNYSSELNVNALELDDSALYLCASSLAGGGFGETQYFGPGTRLLVL.

This clone was seen only a few times. The chain is built from TRBV19 and TRBJ2-2; D unresolved. CDR1 is LNHDA, CDR2 SQIVND, per germline (reference sequence). Trimming removed 3 bases from V and 4 bases from J, with 12 bases in between. The CDR3 is 15 residues long. CDR3 loop: CASSIMFGVTGELFF. The CDR3 DNA reads as TGTGCCAGTAGTATCATGTTTGGAGTCACCGGGGAGCTGTTTTTT.

This clone was detected only a few times. The chain employs TRBV4-1 and TRBJ2-3, with 11 bases matching TRBD2. After removal of 7 bases from V and 1 base from J, the junction contained 7 bases not matched to a gene. This CDR3 region has 16 residues. CDR1 and CDR2 from the germline V gene are MGHRA and YSYEKL. CDR3 sequence: CASTLTSGGRTDTQYF. The CDR3, as DNA: TGCGCCAGCACCTTAACTAGCGGGGGTCGCACAGATACGCAGTATTTT.

Comment on this clone: The sample has other DNA sequences that encode this CDR3 too. The chain recombines TRBV5-1 with TRBJ2-2, with unresolved D. Germline V gene lookup returns CDR1 SGHRS and CDR2 YFSETQ. V gave up 0 bases and J gave up 6 bases, with 3 bases separating them. The CDR3 totals 12 residues. CDR3 sequence: CASSLGPGELFF. The CDR3 nucleotides are TGCGCCAGCAGCTTGGGGCCCGGGGAGCTGTTTTTT.

The chain joins TRBV10-3 to TRBJ1-2; tentatively, D is TRBD1 (6 bases). V shed 10 bases and J shed 0 bases, with 12 bases lying between them. The CDR3 is 13 amino acids. CDR1 is ENHRY, CDR2 SYGVKD, per germline. CDR3 protein: CAKQGWANYGYTF. Written as DNA, the CDR3 is TGTGCCAAACAGGGTTGGGCTAACTATGGCTACACCTTC.

This clone has at least ten counts. V and J are TRBV28 and TRBJ1-2; TRBD1 aligns across 7 bases. The CDR3 is 15 residues long. Germline lookup yields CDR1 MDHEN and CDR2 SYDVKM. Losses at the gene ends were 6 bases for V and 4 bases for J; bases not matched to a gene: 11. The CDR3, as DNA: TGTGCCAGCAGACCAACCACAGGGGATGGCTATGGCTACACCTTC. Translating gives CASRPTTGDGYGYTF.

The gene calls are TRBV27 and TRBJ2-4; TRBD2 matches at 9 bases. The V and J ends lost 6 bases and 1 base, in that order; junction bases with no gene match: 16. CDR1 MNHEY and CDR2 SMNVEV come from the germline V gene (reference sequence). The CDR3 runs to 19 residues. The CDR3 nucleotides read TGTGCCAGCAGAACCGCGCGCCTAGCGGGGTCGGGCGCCAAAAACATTCAGTACTTC. The encoded protein is CASRTARLAGSGAKNIQYF.

J is TRBJ2-1 and V is TRBV6-1, with 8 bases that match TRBD1. The ends lost 6 bases at V and 3 bases at J; junction bases unmatched: 7. The V gene's germline CDR1 is MNHNS and CDR2 SASEGT. CDR3 length: 15 residues. CDR3 sequence (DNA): TGTGCCAGCAGGACTGACAGGGGAAACTACAATGAGCAGTTCTTC. Translated, it gives CASRTDRGNYNEQFF.

There are a few counts of this clone. Relative to the germline gene, one junction end is altered; a read error may explain this. The chain has TRBV29-1 and TRBJ1-1; D call uncertain. The CDR3 has 9 amino acids. From germline, CDR1 is SQVTM and CDR2 ANQGSEA. The CDR3 is CSVDDTDGF. CDR3 coding DNA: TGCAGCGTGGACGACACCGACGGATTT.

In its sample, this clone was seen a few times. V is TRBV11-2 and J is TRBJ1-6; 7 bases align to TRBD1. This CDR3 has 14 amino acids. V lost 7 bases to trimming and J lost 4 bases; unmatched junction nucleotides: 4. The germline V gene encodes CDR1 SGHAT and CDR2 FQNNGV. CDR3 nucleotides: TGTGCCAGCAAAGAACAGGGGTATAATTCACCCCTCCACTTT. It is translated as CASKEQGYNSPLHF.